Listed here are 9 T cell receptor beta chains from one sample, sequenced in a study of vaccination effects on CD4 cells after COVID-19. The antigens of these receptors remain unknown. In the ViraFEST assay, antigen-specific CD4+ clonotypes were identified by expansion after peptide-pool stimulation. Researchers isolated CD4+ T cells once roughly ten days of culture had elapsed. SARS-CoV-2 infection was confirmed by PCR in the person between March and December 2020. Produced via immunoSEQ multiplex PCR; TCRdb's table is partial and in-frame only. The table lists more than 20,000 clones, under 75% of them singletons. Material: CD4+ T cells from PBMCs cultured with SARS-CoV-2 spike peptides, obtained before COVID-19 vaccination. These TCRs come from a human donor who had a prior SARS-CoV-2 infection.

The chain uses TRBV9 and TRBJ1-1; unclear D gene. Germline values: CDR1 SGDLS, CDR2 YYNGEE. V shed 0 bases and J shed 1 base, with 13 bases lying between them. The length of the CDR3 is 16 residues. The CDR3 region has the DNA TGTGCCAGCAGCGTAGCGCGGGCGCGGAAGAACACTGAAGCTTTCTTT. Amino acids: CASSVARARKNTEAFF.

This clone was counted between two and nine times. The chain combines TRBV5-6 with TRBJ2-7; D is undetermined. CDR1 is SGHDT, CDR2 YYEEEE, per germline. This CDR3 region has 15 residues. Deletions cut 4 bases from V and 3 bases from J, with 17 bases between. CDR3 nucleotides: TGTGCCAGCAGCACATTAAAAAGCGACCTCTACGAGCAGTACTTC. As protein: CASSTLKSDLYEQYF.

The chain combines TRBV10-2 with TRBJ2-7; D gene uncertain. V lost 4 bases, J lost 7 bases, and 11 bases lay in between. The CDR3 spans 12 residues. Germline-derived CDR1 and CDR2 are WSHSY and SAAADI. The DNA for the CDR3 is TGCGCCAGCAGTGTTTCAGTTACGGAGCAGTACTTC. Encoded protein: CASSVSVTEQYF.

This sequence joins TRBV30 and TRBJ1-4, with 9 bases identical to TRBD1. This CDR3 has 13 amino acids. Losses at the gene ends were 5 bases for V and 9 bases for J; bases not matched to a gene: 7. CDR1 and CDR2 (germline): GTSNPN, SVGIG (reference sequence). The CDR3 sequence: CAWAYRGPQKLFF. The CDR3 DNA reads TGTGCCTGGGCCTACAGGGGGCCGCAAAAACTGTTTTTT.

This clone was detected only a few times. The chain uses TRBV30 and TRBJ1-2, with no clear D. Germline CDR1 GTSNPN, CDR2 SVGIG (reference sequence). Between the trimmed V and J ends, which lost 2 bases and 8 bases, there was a span of 9 bases. The CDR3 runs to 11 residues. CDR3 loop: CAWSSSGGYTF. CDR3 nucleotides: TGTGCCTGGAGTTCGTCGGGCGGCTACACCTTC.

This clone was recorded once. The V and J genes are TRBV12-3 or TRBV12-4 and TRBJ2-1; 9 bases map to TRBD2. The CDR3 sequence is 12 residues long. V shed 6 bases, J shed 12 bases, and the junction held 6 bases outside the gene matches. CDR3 sequence: CASSFLTSGQFF. The CDR3 DNA follows: TGTGCCAGCAGCTTTTTGACTAGCGGGCAGTTCTTC.

The chain carries TRBV7-9 and TRBJ2-3; 7 nucleotides match TRBD2. The CDR3 totals 14 residues. The V gene end was trimmed by 4 bases and the J gene end by 5 bases; junction bases not matched to a gene: 6. Germline values: CDR1 SEHNR, CDR2 FQNEAQ (reference sequence). The CDR3: CASSSQGGGDTQYF. The DNA for the CDR3 is TGTGCCAGCAGCTCTCAGGGCGGGGGAGATACGCAGTATTTT.

This clone has more than one count but fewer than ten. The V and J genes are TRBV6-6 and TRBJ2-7; D gene unclear. Germline lookup yields CDR1 MNHNY and CDR2 SVGAGI (reference sequence). V was pared by 4 bases and J by 2 bases, with 12 bases between. The CDR3 runs to 14 residues. CDR3: CASSSHHSPYEQYF. The CDR3 DNA reads TGTGCCAGCAGTTCCCACCATTCGCCCTACGAGCAGTACTTC.

The chain recombines TRBV5-5 with TRBJ2-3; 8 nucleotides agree with TRBD2. V lost 4 bases, J lost 1 base, and 5 bases stayed unmatched. The CDR3 has 15 residues. From germline, CDR1 is SGHKS and CDR2 YYEKEE (reference sequence). In DNA form, the CDR3 reads TGTGCCAGCAGCCCAGCGGGGGCGGGCACAGATACGCAGTATTTT. Amino acids: CASSPAGAGTDTQYF.